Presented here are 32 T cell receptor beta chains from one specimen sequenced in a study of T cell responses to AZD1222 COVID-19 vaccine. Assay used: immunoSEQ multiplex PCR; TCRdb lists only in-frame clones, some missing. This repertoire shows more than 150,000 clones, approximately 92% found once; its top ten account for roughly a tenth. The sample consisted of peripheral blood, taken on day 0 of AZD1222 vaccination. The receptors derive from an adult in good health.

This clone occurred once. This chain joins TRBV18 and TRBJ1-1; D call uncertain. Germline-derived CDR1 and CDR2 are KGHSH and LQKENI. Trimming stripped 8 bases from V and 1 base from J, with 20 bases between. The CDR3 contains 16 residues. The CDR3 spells CASTQIPRGQNTEAFF. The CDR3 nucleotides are TGTGCCAGCACCCAAATACCACGCGGGCAGAACACTGAAGCTTTCTTT.

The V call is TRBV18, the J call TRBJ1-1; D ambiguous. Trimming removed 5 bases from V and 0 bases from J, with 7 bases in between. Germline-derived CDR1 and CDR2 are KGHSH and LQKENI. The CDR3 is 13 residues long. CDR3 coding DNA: TGTGCCAGCTCAGGGGAGTTGAACACTGAAGCTTTCTTT. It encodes CASSGELNTEAFF.

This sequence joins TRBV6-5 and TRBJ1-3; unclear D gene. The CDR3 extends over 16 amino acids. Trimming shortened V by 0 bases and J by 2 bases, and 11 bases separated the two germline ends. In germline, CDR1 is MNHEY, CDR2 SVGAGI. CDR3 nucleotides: TGTGCCAGCAGTTACTCGAGACAACTCCCTGGAAACACCATATATTTT. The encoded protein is CASSYSRQLPGNTIYF.

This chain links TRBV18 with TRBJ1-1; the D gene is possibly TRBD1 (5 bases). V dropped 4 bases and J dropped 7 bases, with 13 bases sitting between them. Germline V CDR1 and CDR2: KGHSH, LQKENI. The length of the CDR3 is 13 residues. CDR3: CASSLSRAGEAFF. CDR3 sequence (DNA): TGTGCCAGCTCACTGTCCAGGGCGGGTGAAGCTTTCTTT.

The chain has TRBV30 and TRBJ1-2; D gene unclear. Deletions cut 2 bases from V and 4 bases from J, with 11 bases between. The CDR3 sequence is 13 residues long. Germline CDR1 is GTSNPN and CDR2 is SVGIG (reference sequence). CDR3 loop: CAWSNGVGYGYTF. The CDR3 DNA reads TGTGCCTGGAGTAACGGGGTTGGCTATGGCTACACCTTC.

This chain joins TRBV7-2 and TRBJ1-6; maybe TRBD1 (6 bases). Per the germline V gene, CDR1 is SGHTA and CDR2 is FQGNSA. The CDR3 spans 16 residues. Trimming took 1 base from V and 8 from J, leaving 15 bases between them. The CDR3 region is CASSLGGGRGHSPLHF. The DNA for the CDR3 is TGTGCCAGCAGCTTAGGAGGCGGCAGGGGTCATTCACCCCTCCACTTT.

The CDR3 here is CASSLVPGPNTEAFF. CDR3 DNA: TGCGCCAGCAGCTTGGTTCCGGGCCCCAACACTGAAGCTTTCTTT. This chain connects TRBV5-1 to TRBJ1-1; D remains unclear. The CDR3 loop spans 15 amino acids. Germline CDR1 and CDR2: SGHRS and YFSETQ. The V end lost 0 bases, the J end lost 2 bases, and 11 bases lay between the germline ends.

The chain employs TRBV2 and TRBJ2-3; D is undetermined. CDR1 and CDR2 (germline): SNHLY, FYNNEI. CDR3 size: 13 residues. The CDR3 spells CGLVAPGEDTQYF. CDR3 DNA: TGTGGCTTGGTGGCTCCCGGTGAAGATACGCAGTATTTT.

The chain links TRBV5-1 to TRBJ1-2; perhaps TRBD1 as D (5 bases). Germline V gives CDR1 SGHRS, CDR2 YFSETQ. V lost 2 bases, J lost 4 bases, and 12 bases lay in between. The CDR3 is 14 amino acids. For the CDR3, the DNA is TGCGCCAGCAGCTTTGAGGGCAGGGCCTATGGCTACACCTTC. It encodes CASSFEGRAYGYTF.

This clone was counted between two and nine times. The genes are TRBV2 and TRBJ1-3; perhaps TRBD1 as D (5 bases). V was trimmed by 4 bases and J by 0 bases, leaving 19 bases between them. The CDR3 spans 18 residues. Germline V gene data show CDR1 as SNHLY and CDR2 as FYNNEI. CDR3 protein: CASSGGPGRLRSGNTIYF. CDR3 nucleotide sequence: TGTGCCAGCAGTGGCGGGCCAGGGCGACTTCGCTCTGGAAACACCATATATTTT.

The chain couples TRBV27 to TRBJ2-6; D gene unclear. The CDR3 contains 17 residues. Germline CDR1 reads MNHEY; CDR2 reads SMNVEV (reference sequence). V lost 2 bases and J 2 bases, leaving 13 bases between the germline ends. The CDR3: CASSLRSRQPGANVLTF. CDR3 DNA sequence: TGTGCCAGCAGTTTAAGGTCGAGGCAACCTGGGGCCAACGTCCTGACTTTC.

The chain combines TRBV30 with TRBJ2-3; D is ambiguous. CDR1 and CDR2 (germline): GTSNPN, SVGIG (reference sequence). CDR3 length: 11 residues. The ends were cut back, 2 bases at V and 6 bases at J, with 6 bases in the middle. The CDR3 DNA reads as TGTGCCTGGAGTTCTTGGGATACGCAGTATTTT. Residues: CAWSSWDTQYF.

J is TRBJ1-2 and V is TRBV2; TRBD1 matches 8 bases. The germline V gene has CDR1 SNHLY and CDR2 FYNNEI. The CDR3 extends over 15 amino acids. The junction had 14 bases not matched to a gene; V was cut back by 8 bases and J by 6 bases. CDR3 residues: CASLGNMDREDGYTF. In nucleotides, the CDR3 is TGTGCCAGCCTAGGAAACATGGACAGGGAAGATGGCTACACCTTC.

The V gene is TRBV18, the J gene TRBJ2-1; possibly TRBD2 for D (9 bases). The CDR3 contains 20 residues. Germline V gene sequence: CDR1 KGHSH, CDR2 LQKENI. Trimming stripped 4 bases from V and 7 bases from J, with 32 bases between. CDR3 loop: CASSLSQGATGLAGGNEQFF. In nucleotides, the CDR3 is TGTGCCAGCTCACTCTCCCAGGGGGCGACGGGACTAGCAGGGGGGAATGAGCAGTTCTTC.

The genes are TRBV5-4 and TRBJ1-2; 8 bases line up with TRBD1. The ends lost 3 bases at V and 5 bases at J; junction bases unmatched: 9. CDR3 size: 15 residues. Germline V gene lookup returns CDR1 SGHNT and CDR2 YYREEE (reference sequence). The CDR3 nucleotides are TGTGCCAGCAGCTCCCCCGGGACAGGAGAATATGGCTACACCTTC. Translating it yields CASSSPGTGEYGYTF.

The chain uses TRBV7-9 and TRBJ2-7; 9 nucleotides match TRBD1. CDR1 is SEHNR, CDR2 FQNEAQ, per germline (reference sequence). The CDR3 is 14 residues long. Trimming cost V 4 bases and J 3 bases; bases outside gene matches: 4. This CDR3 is CASSSGTGLYEQYF. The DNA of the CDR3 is TGTGCCAGCAGCTCTGGGACAGGGCTCTACGAGCAGTACTTC. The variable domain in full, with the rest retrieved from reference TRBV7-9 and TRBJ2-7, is DTGVSQNPRHKITKRGQNVTFRCDPISEHNRLYWYRQTLGQGPEFLTYFQNEAQLEKSRLLSDRFSAERPKGSFSTLEIQRTEQGDSAMYLCASSSGTGLYEQYFGPGTRLTVT.

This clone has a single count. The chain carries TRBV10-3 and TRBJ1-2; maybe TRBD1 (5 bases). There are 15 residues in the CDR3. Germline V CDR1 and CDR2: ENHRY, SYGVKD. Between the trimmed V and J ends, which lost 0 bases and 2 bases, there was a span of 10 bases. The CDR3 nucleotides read TGTGCCATCAGTGAGTCCTGGGAGGGGAACTATGGCTACACCTTC. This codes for CAISESWEGNYGYTF.

CDR3 protein: CASRRGDYGYTF. CDR3 sequence (DNA): TGTGCCAGCAGGAGGGGCGATTATGGCTACACCTTC. The chain carries TRBV6-5 and TRBJ1-2, with TRBD1 as a possible D gene (5 bases). The V end was cut by 6 bases, the J end by 5 bases, with 10 bases between. Germline CDR1 MNHEY, CDR2 SVGAGI. This CDR3 has 12 residues.

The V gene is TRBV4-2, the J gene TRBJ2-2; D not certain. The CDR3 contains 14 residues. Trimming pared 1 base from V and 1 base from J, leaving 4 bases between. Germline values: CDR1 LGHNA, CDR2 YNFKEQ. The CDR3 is CASSQVGNTGELFF. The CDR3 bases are TGTGCCAGCAGCCAAGTAGGGAACACCGGGGAGCTGTTTTTT.

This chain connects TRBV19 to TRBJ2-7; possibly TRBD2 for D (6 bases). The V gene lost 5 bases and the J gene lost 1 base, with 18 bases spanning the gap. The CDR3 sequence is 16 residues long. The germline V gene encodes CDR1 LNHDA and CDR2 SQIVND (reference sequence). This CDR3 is CASSSLWGEASYEQYF. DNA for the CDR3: TGTGCCAGTAGTTCCCTTTGGGGGGAGGCTTCCTACGAGCAGTACTTC.

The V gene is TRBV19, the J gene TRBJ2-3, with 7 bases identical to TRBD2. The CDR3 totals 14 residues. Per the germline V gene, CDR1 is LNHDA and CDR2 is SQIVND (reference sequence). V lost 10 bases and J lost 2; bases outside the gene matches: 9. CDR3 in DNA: TGTGCCACCCAACGGGGAGGGCTCACAGATACGCAGTATTTT. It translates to CATQRGGLTDTQYF.

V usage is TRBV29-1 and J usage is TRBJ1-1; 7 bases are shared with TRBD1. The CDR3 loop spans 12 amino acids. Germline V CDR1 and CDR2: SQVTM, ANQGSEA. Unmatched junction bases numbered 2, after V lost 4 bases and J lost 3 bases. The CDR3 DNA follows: TGCAGCGTTGGACAGGGTGACACTGAAGCTTTCTTT. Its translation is CSVGQGDTEAFF.

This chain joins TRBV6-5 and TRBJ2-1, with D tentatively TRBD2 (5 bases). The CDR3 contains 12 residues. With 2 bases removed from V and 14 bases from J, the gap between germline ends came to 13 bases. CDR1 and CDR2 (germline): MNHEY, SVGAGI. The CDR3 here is CASSYGGYSKFF. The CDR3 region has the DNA TGTGCCAGCAGTTACGGCGGGTACTCCAAGTTCTTC.

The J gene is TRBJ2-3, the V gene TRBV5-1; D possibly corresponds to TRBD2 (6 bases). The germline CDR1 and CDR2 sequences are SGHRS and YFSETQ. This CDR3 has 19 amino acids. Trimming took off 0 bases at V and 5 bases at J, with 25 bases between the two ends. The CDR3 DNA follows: TGCGCCAGCAGCTTGGTAGGTTCGGGTAGCGGATTCGGGAGAGATACGCAGTATTTT. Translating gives CASSLVGSGSGFGRDTQYF.

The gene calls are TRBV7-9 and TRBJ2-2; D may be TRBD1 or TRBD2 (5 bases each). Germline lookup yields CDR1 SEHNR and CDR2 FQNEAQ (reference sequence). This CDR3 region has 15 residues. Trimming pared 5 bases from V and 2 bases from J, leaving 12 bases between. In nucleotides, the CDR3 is TGTGCCAGCAGCCGGGACGGAGCAAACACCGGGGAGCTGTTTTTT. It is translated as CASSRDGANTGELFF.

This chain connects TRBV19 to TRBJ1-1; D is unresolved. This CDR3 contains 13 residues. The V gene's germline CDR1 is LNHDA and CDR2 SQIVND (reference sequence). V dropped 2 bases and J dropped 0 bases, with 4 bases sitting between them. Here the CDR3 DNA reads TGTGCCAGTAGTATATCCCTGAACACTGAAGCTTTCTTT. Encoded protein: CASSISLNTEAFF.

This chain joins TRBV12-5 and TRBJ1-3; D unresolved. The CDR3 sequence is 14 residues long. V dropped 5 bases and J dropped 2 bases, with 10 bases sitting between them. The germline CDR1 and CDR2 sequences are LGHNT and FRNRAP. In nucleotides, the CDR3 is TGTGCTAGTGGTCAAGGCGGGGCTGGAAACACCATATATTTT. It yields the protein CASGQGGAGNTIYF.

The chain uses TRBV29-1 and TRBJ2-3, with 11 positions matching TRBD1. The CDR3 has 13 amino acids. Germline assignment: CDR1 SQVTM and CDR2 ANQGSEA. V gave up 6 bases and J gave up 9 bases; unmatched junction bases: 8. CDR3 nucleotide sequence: TGCAGCGTGGGACAGGGGGGACCTGGGACGCAGTATTTT. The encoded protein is CSVGQGGPGTQYF.

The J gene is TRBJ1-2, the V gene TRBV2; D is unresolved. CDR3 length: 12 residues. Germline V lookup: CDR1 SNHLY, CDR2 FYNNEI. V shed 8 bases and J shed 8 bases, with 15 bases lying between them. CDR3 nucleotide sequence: TGTGCCAGCCGGACCGAGGTGGGAGGCTACACCTTC. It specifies CASRTEVGGYTF.

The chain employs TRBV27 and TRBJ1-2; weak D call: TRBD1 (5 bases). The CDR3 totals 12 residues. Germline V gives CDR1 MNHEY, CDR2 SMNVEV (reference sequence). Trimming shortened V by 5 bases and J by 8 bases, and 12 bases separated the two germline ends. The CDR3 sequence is CASSPSGGGYTF. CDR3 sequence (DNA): TGTGCCAGCAGTCCCTCGGGGGGGGGCTACACCTTC.

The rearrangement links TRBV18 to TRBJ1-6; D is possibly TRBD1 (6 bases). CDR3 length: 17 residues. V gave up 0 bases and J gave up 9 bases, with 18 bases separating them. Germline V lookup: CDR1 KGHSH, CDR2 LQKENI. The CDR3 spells CASSPPPGAGGGSPLHF. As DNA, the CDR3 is TGTGCCAGCTCACCACCCCCGGGGGCTGGGGGGGGTTCACCCCTCCACTTT.

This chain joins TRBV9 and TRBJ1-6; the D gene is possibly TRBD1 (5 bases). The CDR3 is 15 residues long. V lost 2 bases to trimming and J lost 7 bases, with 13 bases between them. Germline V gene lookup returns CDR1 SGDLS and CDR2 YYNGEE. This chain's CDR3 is CASSVQMGPNSPLHF. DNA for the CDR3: TGTGCCAGCAGCGTGCAGATGGGGCCCAATTCACCCCTCCACTTT.